The sequence of this T cell receptor beta chain was determined in a study of CD8+ T cells in alopecia areata. The wider study: Treated patients were dosed with oral tofacitinib, taking 5 to 10 mg twice daily.

Isolated RNA was reverse transcribed into cDNA used as the sequencing template. Assay: immunoSEQ multiplex PCR; the TCRdb copy retains only in-frame clones and omits some. In the table there are roughly 130,000 clones, roughly three fifths of which are singletons. Trimming at V came to 1 base and at J to 4 bases, leaving 3 bases not matched to a gene. Germline V gene data show CDR1 as SGHVS and CDR2 as FQNEAQ. The CDR3 totals 16 residues. This clone was counted between two and nine times. Other DNA sequences in the same sample also yield this CDR3. The sequence came from a human donor with alopecia areata. The material was CD4+ T cells sorted from blood, obtained at week 0. The chain has TRBV7-8 and TRBJ2-7, with 14 positions matching TRBD2. The CDR3 coding sequence is TGTGCCAGCAGCTTAGGGGGACTAGCGGGAGTGTACGAGCAGTACTTC. It encodes CASSLGGLAGVYEQYF.